These T cell receptor beta chains were read from a single sample in a study of identical twins. One entry per CDR3 protein, called by TCRdb with MiXCR from the 5' RACE reads. The table lists 520,000 or so distinct CDR3 sequences, roughly a fifth of them singletons, with 0.91% in the top ten. The same data also contributed to another study, on T cells expressing NK-cell markers.

The sequenced sample was CD4+ T cells sorted from blood. These TCRs come from a woman aged 18-29 years in good health. Each CDR3 is given with its conserved first and last residue. D genes are given only for firm matches. The size of a clone is reported for some rows only, either as once, few or many, or as a class for expanded clones.

TRBJ2-3 | 15 | TRBV6-1 | few | NA | CASAIPGHLTDTQYF | TGTGCCAGCGCTATCCCGGGACACCTCACAGATACGCAGTATTTT
TRBJ2-2 | 14 | TRBV7-9 | few | NA | CASSLQDNTGELFF | TGTGCCAGCAGCTTACAAGATAACACCGGGGAGCTGTTTTTT
TRBJ2-5 | 16 | TRBV7-8 | few | TRBD2 | CASSPLAGVRRETQYF | TGTGCCAGCAGCCCTCTAGCGGGAGTACGGAGGGAGACCCAGTACTTC
TRBJ2-7 | 13 | TRBV5-6 | few | TRBD1 | CASFRDRGLEQYF | TGTGCCAGCTTTCGGGACAGGGGGCTCGAGCAGTACTTC
TRBJ2-5 | 12 | TRBV20-1 | NA | NA | CSARGAQETQYF | TGCAGTGCTAGAGGCGCCCAAGAGACCCAGTACTTC
TRBJ1-2 | 13 | TRBV12-3/TRBV12-4 | few | NA | CASSLAAPAGYTF | TGTGCCAGCAGTTTAGCAGCGCCTGCTGGCTACACCTTC
TRBJ1-3 | 15 | TRBV5-1 | NA | NA | CASSRDVTSGNTIYF | TGCGCCAGCAGCCGGGACGTTACCTCTGGAAACACCATATATTTT
TRBJ2-1 | 15 | TRBV24-1 | few | NA | CATSDPVDRHNEQFF | TGTGCCACCAGTGATCCAGTTGACAGACACAATGAGCAGTTCTTC
TRBJ2-5 | 17 | TRBV5-1 | NA | TRBD2 | CASSPRGASGGQETQYF | TGCGCCAGCAGCCCCCGGGGGGCCAGCGGGGGCCAAGAGACCCAGTACTTC
TRBJ1-2 | 12 | TRBV20-1 | NA | NA | CSARTLNYGYTF | TGCAGTGCTAGGACTCTTAACTATGGCTACACCTTC
TRBJ2-1 | 18 | TRBV12-5 | NA | TRBD1 | CASGLVRDGTGRLDEQFF | TGTGCTAGTGGTTTGGTAAGGGACGGGACAGGGAGATTGGATGAGCAGTTCTTC
TRBJ2-3 | 15 | TRBV7-9 | few | NA | CASSPYLRGTDTQYF | TGTGCCAGCAGCCCCTATCTCCGGGGCACAGATACGCAGTATTTT
TRBJ1-2 | 14 | TRBV12-3/TRBV12-4 | many | NA | CASSPNGPSHGYTF | TGTGCCAGCAGTCCCAACGGACCCTCCCATGGCTACACCTTC
TRBJ2-1 | 15 | TRBV7-9 | NA | TRBD2 | CASSYDLQRGYEQFF | TGTGCCAGCAGCTACGACCTTCAGCGGGGGTATGAGCAGTTCTTC
TRBJ2-5 | 15 | TRBV20-1 | NA | TRBD2 | CSARGRGGQQETQYF | TGCAGTGCTAGAGGGAGGGGAGGGCAACAAGAGACCCAGTACTTC
TRBJ2-7 | 14 | TRBV11-2 | few | NA | CASSASRESYEQYF | TGTGCCAGCAGCGCCAGCAGGGAGTCCTACGAGCAGTACTTC
TRBJ2-7 | 15 | TRBV5-1 | NA | NA | CASSLGQTSSYEQYF | TGCGCCAGCAGCTTGGGGCAGACCAGCTCCTACGAGCAGTACTTC
TRBJ1-6 | 15 | TRBV12-3/TRBV12-4 | few | TRBD1 | CASSSGTGLNSPLHF | TGTGCCAGCAGCTCCGGGACAGGGCTTAATTCACCCCTCCACTTT
TRBJ1-4 | 16 | TRBV14 | NA | TRBD1 | CASSSNRGSVEEKLFF | TGTGCCAGCAGCTCCAACAGGGGGTCGGTAGAAGAAAAACTGTTTTTT
TRBJ2-2 | 13 | TRBV20-1 | few | NA | CSARGAITGELFF | TGCAGTGCTAGAGGGGCAATAACCGGGGAGCTGTTTTTT
TRBJ2-3 | 12 | TRBV20-1 | few | NA | CSARDDADTQYF | TGCAGTGCTAGAGACGACGCAGATACGCAGTATTTT
TRBJ2-7 | 12 | TRBV20-1 | NA | NA | CSAKTGQNEQYF | TGCAGTGCTAAAACAGGGCAAAACGAGCAGTACTTC
TRBJ2-2 | 17 | TRBV10-3 | NA | TRBD2 | CAISERVAGRLTGELFF | TGTGCCATCAGTGAGAGGGTAGCGGGACGGCTAACCGGGGAGCTGTTTTTT
TRBJ1-2 | 12 | TRBV2 | NA | TRBD1 | CASRTDRGGYTF | TGTGCCAGCAGAACCGACAGGGGCGGCTACACCTTC
TRBJ2-1 | 16 | TRBV27 | few | TRBD2 | CASLGLAGGNFNEQFF | TGTGCCAGCTTGGGACTAGCGGGGGGTAATTTTAATGAGCAGTTCTTC
TRBJ2-4 | 17 | TRBV10-3 | few | TRBD2 | CAKRLAGNSLSKNIQYF | TGTGCCAAACGACTAGCGGGAAATAGCTTATCCAAAAACATTCAGTACTTC
TRBJ2-1 | 18 | TRBV12-3/TRBV12-4 | few | TRBD2 | CASSLRKGGGKEHNEQFF | TGTGCCAGCAGTTTAAGGAAAGGCGGGGGAAAGGAACACAATGAGCAGTTCTTC
TRBJ1-4 | 14 | TRBV15 | NA | NA | CATSINEGAGKLFF | TGTGCCACCAGCATCAACGAGGGAGCGGGAAAACTGTTTTTT
TRBJ2-1 | 16 | TRBV12-3/TRBV12-4 | few | NA | CASSLRGGARRDEQFF | TGTGCCAGCAGTTTAAGAGGGGGAGCCCGTCGGGATGAGCAGTTCTTC
TRBJ1-1 | 17 | TRBV5-1 | many | NA | CASSLNLGAAGSTEAFF | TGCGCCAGCAGCTTGAATCTAGGGGCGGCCGGGAGCACTGAAGCTTTCTTT
TRBJ2-7 | 13 | TRBV6-5 | NA | NA | CASSYSGAYEQYF | TGTGCCAGCAGTTACTCCGGGGCCTACGAGCAGTACTTC
TRBJ2-4 | 14 | TRBV5-1 | NA | TRBD2 | CASSPVLGGSIQYF | TGCGCCAGCAGCCCTGTCCTGGGGGGGAGCATTCAGTACTTC
TRBJ2-1 | 14 | TRBV7-2 | few | TRBD1 | CASSLPWDSNEQFF | TGTGCCAGCAGCCTACCTTGGGACAGCAATGAGCAGTTCTTC
TRBJ1-6 | 16 | TRBV7-2 | few | TRBD1 | CASSPQLGGVHSPLHF | TGTGCCAGCAGCCCACAATTAGGGGGCGTCCATTCACCCCTCCACTTT
TRBJ1-2 | 14 | TRBV7-9 | few | NA | CASSLAQRDYGYTF | TGTGCCAGCAGCTTAGCGCAGAGGGACTATGGCTACACCTTC
TRBJ2-7 | 12 | TRBV12-3/TRBV12-4 | NA | NA | CASSFGPRGQYF | TGTGCCAGCAGTTTTGGACCCCGCGGGCAGTACTTC
TRBJ1-6 | 14 | TRBV20-1 | NA | NA | CSVANGAGSSPLHF | TGCAGTGTTGCAAACGGGGCCGGTAGTTCACCCCTCCACTTT
TRBJ1-2 | 16 | TRBV7-8 | few | TRBD1 | CASSPRTGTYNYGYTF | TGTGCCAGCAGCCCTAGGACAGGGACGTATAACTATGGCTACACCTTC
TRBJ2-1 | 15 | TRBV5-4 | few | NA | CASKGRGGAYNEQFF | TGTGCCAGCAAGGGCCGGGGTGGGGCCTACAATGAGCAGTTCTTC
TRBJ2-3 | 15 | TRBV11-3 | NA | NA | CASSLGHSSTDTQYF | TGTGCCAGCAGCTTGGGGCACTCCTCCACAGATACGCAGTATTTT
TRBJ1-6 | 14 | TRBV27 | few | NA | CASSLLSWNSPLHF | TGTGCCAGCAGTTTACTCAGTTGGAATTCACCCCTCCACTTT
TRBJ1-5 | 13 | TRBV12-3/TRBV12-4 | NA | NA | CASSLTAWQPQHF | TGTGCCAGCAGCCTGACAGCCTGGCAGCCCCAGCATTTT
TRBJ1-5 | 13 | TRBV6-1 | few | NA | CASRDISTGSQHF | TGTGCCAGCAGGGACATATCCACAGGGTCCCAGCATTTT
TRBJ1-6 | 13 | TRBV20-1 | few | NA | CSAGGFNNSPLHF | TGCAGTGCAGGGGGATTTAATAATTCACCCCTCCACTTT
TRBJ2-1 | 12 | TRBV20-1 | NA | TRBD2 | CSARAGTSLWFF | TGCAGTGCTAGAGCGGGGACTAGCCTATGGTTCTTC
TRBJ2-3 | 15 | TRBV5-1 | few | NA | CASSSQRGRADTQYF | TGCGCCAGCAGCTCCCAACGAGGGCGGGCAGATACGCAGTATTTT
TRBJ1-5 | 14 | TRBV2 | few | NA | CASKARKGDQPQHF | TGTGCCAGCAAAGCCAGAAAGGGGGATCAGCCCCAGCATTTT
TRBJ2-1 | 14 | TRBV20-1 | few | TRBD2 | CSASRVVAGGEQFF | TGCAGTGCTAGTCGGGTGGTAGCGGGGGGTGAGCAGTTCTTC
TRBJ2-7 | 16 | TRBV4-3 | many | TRBD2 | CASSQDHGRGAYEQYF | TGCGCCAGCAGCCAAGATCATGGGCGGGGGGCCTACGAGCAGTACTTC
TRBJ2-2 | 18 | TRBV12-3/TRBV12-4 | few | NA | CASSFQVRGQGNTGELFF | TGTGCCAGCAGTTTCCAGGTTCGGGGGCAGGGAAACACCGGGGAGCTGTTTTTT
TRBJ1-5 | 13 | TRBV20-1 | NA | TRBD1 | CSAETGVNQPQHF | TGCAGTGCCGAGACAGGGGTAAATCAGCCCCAGCATTTT
TRBJ2-1 | 14 | TRBV12-3/TRBV12-4 | few | TRBD1 | CASSLRQGYNEQFF | TGTGCCAGCAGTTTAAGACAGGGGTACAATGAGCAGTTCTTC
TRBJ2-3 | 14 | TRBV20-1 | NA | NA | CSARETGVADTQYF | TGCAGTGCTAGAGAAACCGGAGTTGCAGATACGCAGTATTTT
TRBJ2-7 | 15 | TRBV4-3 | NA | TRBD2 | CASSQAIAGSYEQYF | TGCGCCAGCAGCCAAGCGATAGCGGGCTCATACGAGCAGTACTTC
TRBJ2-1 | 13 | TRBV11-1 | few | TRBD1 | CASSFDRGHEQFF | TGTGCCAGCAGCTTCGACAGGGGCCATGAGCAGTTCTTC
TRBJ2-1 | 17 | TRBV6-5 | NA | NA | CASSYSSAGSRVGEQFF | TGTGCCAGCAGTTACTCGTCTGCTGGCTCCCGGGTGGGTGAGCAGTTCTTC
TRBJ2-5 | 14 | TRBV5-1 | NA | NA | CASSFGQIQETQYF | TGCGCCAGCAGCTTTGGGCAAATCCAAGAGACCCAGTACTTC
TRBJ2-7 | 10 | TRBV2 | NA | NA | CASSEGTPYF | TGTGCCAGCAGTGAAGGGACGCCCTACTTC
TRBJ2-7 | 13 | TRBV19 | few | TRBD1 | CASKGTGLSEQYF | TGTGCCAGTAAGGGGACAGGGTTGAGCGAGCAGTACTTC
TRBJ2-7 | 15 | TRBV7-2 | few | NA | CASSSSGTPTYEQYF | TGTGCCAGCAGCTCATCCGGGACACCTACCTACGAGCAGTACTTC